This T cell receptor (beta chain) stems from a study of early T cells in non-severe SARS-CoV-2 infection. Study-level information: Chains were not paired, and sequencing was done on bulk RNA from unsorted whole blood. Study-level results: Reliance on VDJdb matching favored anti-spike CD8 responses; private and CD4 specificities were missed.

At least ten counts were recorded for this clonotype. The target antigen is unknown. As part of library construction, unique molecular identifiers were attached to individual cDNA molecules. TCRdb itself ran the 5' RACE reads through MiXCR, one entry per CDR3 protein. The table shows tens of thousands of distinct CDR3 sequences, with about 6.2% occurring only once. The V and J ends lost 7 bases and 8 bases, in that order; junction bases with no gene match: 7. Germline V gene data show CDR1 as MNHNY and CDR2 as SVGAGI (reference sequence). The CDR3 is made up of 14 amino acids. The receptor's source is an adult who was a healthcare worker with PCR-confirmed SARS-CoV-2 infection or an uninfected control (not recorded which). The chain has TRBV6-6 and TRBJ2-1, with 11 bases that match TRBD2. This sample comprised whole blood, obtained at baseline. CDR3 DNA sequence: TGTGCCAGCATTCGACTAGCGGGAAGAGATGAGCAGTTCTTC. The encoded protein is CASIRLAGRDEQFF.